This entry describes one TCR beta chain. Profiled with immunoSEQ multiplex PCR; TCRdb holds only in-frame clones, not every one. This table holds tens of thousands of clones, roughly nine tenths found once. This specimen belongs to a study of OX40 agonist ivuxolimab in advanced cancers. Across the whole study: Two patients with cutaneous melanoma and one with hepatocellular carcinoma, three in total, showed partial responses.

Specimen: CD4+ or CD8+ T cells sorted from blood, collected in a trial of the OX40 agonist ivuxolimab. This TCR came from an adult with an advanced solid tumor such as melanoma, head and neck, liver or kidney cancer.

CDR3 in amino acids: CASSLYFYEQYF. CDR3 nucleotide sequence: TGTGCCAGCAGCTTGTACTTCTACGAGCAGTACTTC. J is TRBJ2-7 and V is TRBV5-6; D remains unclear. Germline assignment: CDR1 SGHDT and CDR2 YYEEEE. With 1 base removed from V and 3 bases from J, the gap between germline ends came to 5 bases. The CDR3 runs 12 residues.